This TCR beta chain came from a study of blood T cell repertoires in COVID-19. Study-wide context: Collection of acute and convalescent COVID-19 samples took place in the United States, Italy and Spain.

CDR1 and CDR2 from the germline V gene are SGHVS and FQNEAQ. The CDR3 is made up of 12 amino acids. Trimming stripped 5 bases from V and 5 bases from J, with 9 bases between. Profiled with immunoSEQ multiplex PCR; TCRdb holds only in-frame clones, not every one. The sample lists 330,000 or so clones; about 88% were seen once. All enrollees were roughly 18 to 89 years old and from approximately 25 US areas. Researchers sorted participants into cohorts using their self-reported clinical history. The V call is TRBV7-8, the J call TRBJ1-2, with D possibly being TRBD1 (6 bases). This TCR was recovered from a young woman who had recovered from COVID-19. Sequenced sample: PBMCs or T cells enriched from blood (not recorded which). The CDR3 loop reads CASSPRGYGYTF. Written as DNA, the CDR3 is TGTGCCAGCAGCCCTAGGGGGTATGGCTACACCTTC.